This T cell receptor beta chain stems from a study of T cells after yellow fever vaccination. It was through 5'RACE template switching that TCR cDNA was made, with a universal primer site and UMIs added. TCRdb passed the 5' RACE reads through MiXCR, listing each CDR3 protein once. The sample has hundreds of thousands of distinct CDR3 sequences; around 13% are singletons. Study-level points and caveats: When the response was secondary, it was weaker but reached its peak faster, day 5 versus 15.

In regard to this clonotype: The antigen remains unidentified.

Source: CD4+ T cells sorted from PBMCs, taken 15 days after the yellow fever booster vaccination. The TCR sequence derives from a man in his late teens or twenties who received the YFV17D yellow fever vaccine.

CDR3 amino acids: CSVGQGGSQPQHF. The CDR3 DNA sequence: TGCAGCGTTGGCCAGGGTGGGAGTCAGCCCCAGCATTTT. The rearrangement links TRBV29-1 to TRBJ1-5, with a weak D call TRBD1 (5 bases). Trimming cost V 4 bases and J 6 bases, with 13 bases left between them. The CDR3 has 13 residues. CDR1 and CDR2 (germline): SQVTM, ANQGSEA.